These 10 T cell receptor beta chains were sequenced from one sample in a study of T-cell memory formation after mild COVID-19. TCRdb reprocessed the 5' RACE reads with MiXCR, giving one entry per CDR3 protein. The table lists 300,000 to 400,000 distinct CDR3 sequences, roughly an eighth of them singletons, with roughly 22% in the top ten. The sequencing input was PBMCs or a T cell subset sorted from them (not recorded which). The receptors originated from a man between 18 and 35 years old who had mild COVID-19 (a few samples of this study predate the infection). Cell type and time point are not known.

This clonotype was observed a handful of times. This sequence joins TRBV5-1 and TRBJ2-5, with a tentative D call TRBD2 (6 bases). V lost 0 bases, J lost 2 bases, and 14 bases lay in between. The CDR3 sequence is 16 residues long. From germline, CDR1 is SGHRS and CDR2 YFSETQ. CDR3 sequence: CASSLGVSGFQETQYF. The CDR3 DNA reads TGCGCCAGCAGCTTGGGGGTTAGCGGATTTCAAGAGACCCAGTACTTC.

This clonotype occurred a few times. The chain couples TRBV20-1 to TRBJ2-7; D may be TRBD2 (7 bases). CDR3 length: 13 amino acids. V was shortened by 5 bases and J by 0 bases, with 11 bases between the two germline ends. Germline V gene lookup returns CDR1 DFQATT and CDR2 SNEGSKA (reference sequence). CDR3 DNA sequence: TGCAGTGCTGGGGGCGGGGGCTCCTACGAGCAGTACTTC. This gives the protein CSAGGGGSYEQYF.

This clonotype has a handful of counts. The chain employs TRBV9 and TRBJ2-4; D perhaps matches TRBD2 (7 bases). This CDR3 is 15 amino acids long. V lost 0 bases, J lost 7 bases, and 14 bases lay in between. Germline V gene lookup returns CDR1 SGDLS and CDR2 YYNGEE. The CDR3 DNA reads TGTGCCAGCAGCGTAGATGGAGGGGGGGCCAACATTCAGTACTTC. Encoded protein: CASSVDGGGANIQYF.

This clonotype showed up just a few times. The chain is built from TRBV7-9 and TRBJ1-2; unclear D gene. This CDR3 is 15 amino acids long. CDR1 and CDR2 from the germline V gene are SEHNR and FQNEAQ (reference sequence). V lost 5 bases to trimming and J lost 3 bases, with 16 bases between them. The CDR3 DNA is TGTGCCAGCAGCCCCTGGGCCCTCCCTGACTATGGCTACACCTTC. Protein sequence: CASSPWALPDYGYTF.

This clonotype appeared a few times. The gene calls are TRBV10-1 and TRBJ2-3, with TRBD2 matching 7 bases. With V trimmed by 0 bases and J by 2 bases, 2 bases remained unmatched. Germline V gene data show CDR1 as WNHNN and CDR2 as SYGVQD (reference sequence). This CDR3 spans 15 amino acids. The CDR3 loop is CASSESSGVTDTQYF. CDR3 in DNA: TGCGCCAGCAGTGAGTCGAGCGGGGTCACAGATACGCAGTATTTT.

This rearrangement joins TRBV30 to TRBJ1-1, with no clear D. V lost 3 bases, J lost 7 bases, and 9 bases lay in between. CDR1 and CDR2 from the germline V gene are GTSNPN and SVGIG (reference sequence). The CDR3 runs 11 residues. CDR3 coding DNA: TGTGCCTGGAGCGAAGGAAGTGAAGCTTTCTTT. It encodes CAWSEGSEAFF.

This clonotype was found a few times. The V and J genes are TRBV7-6 and TRBJ2-1; perhaps TRBD2 as D (5 bases). CDR1 and CDR2 (germline): SGHVS, FNYEAQ. The CDR3 loop spans 14 amino acids. The V and J ends lost 1 base and 5 bases respectively, with 9 bases between them. CDR3 sequence reads: CASSLVDSNNEQFF. DNA of the CDR3: TGTGCCAGCAGCTTAGTGGACTCTAACAATGAGCAGTTCTTC.

This clonotype was counted between two and nine times. This chain connects TRBV19 to TRBJ1-2; no firm D call. The CDR3 contains 14 residues. Looked up from germline, CDR1 is LNHDA and CDR2 is SQIVND (reference sequence). Trimming removed 2 bases at V and 2 bases at J, with 9 bases between. The CDR3 region is CASSITAQNYGYTF. Written as DNA, the CDR3 is TGTGCCAGTAGTATAACCGCACAGAACTATGGCTACACCTTC.

Many counts were recorded for this clonotype. This chain joins TRBV5-1 and TRBJ2-3; D is uncertain. CDR1 is SGHRS, CDR2 YFSETQ, per germline. CDR3 length equals 13 residues. Trimming took off 3 bases at V and 2 bases at J, with 7 bases between the two ends. The CDR3 region has the DNA TGCGCCAGCAGCTCTACGGACACAGATACGCAGTATTTT. This codes for CASSSTDTDTQYF.

The chain employs TRBV7-8 and TRBJ2-2; D remains unclear. With 2 bases removed from V and 0 bases from J, the gap between germline ends came to 13 bases. CDR3 size: 17 residues. In germline, CDR1 is SGHVS, CDR2 FQNEAQ. The DNA for the CDR3 is TGTGCCAGCAGCTTAAGAAAGGCAGGTCCGAACACCGGGGAGCTGTTTTTT. It encodes CASSLRKAGPNTGELFF.